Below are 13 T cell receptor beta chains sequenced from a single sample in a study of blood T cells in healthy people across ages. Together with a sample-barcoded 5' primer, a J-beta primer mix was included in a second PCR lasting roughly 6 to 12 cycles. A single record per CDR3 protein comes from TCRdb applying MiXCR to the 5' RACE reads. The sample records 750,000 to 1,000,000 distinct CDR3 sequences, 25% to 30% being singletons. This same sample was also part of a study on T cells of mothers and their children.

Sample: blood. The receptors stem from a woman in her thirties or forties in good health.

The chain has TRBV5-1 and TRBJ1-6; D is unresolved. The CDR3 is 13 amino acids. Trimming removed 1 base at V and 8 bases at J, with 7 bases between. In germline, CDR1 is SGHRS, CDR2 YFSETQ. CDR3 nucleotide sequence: TGCGCCAGCAGCTTGAGGTTTGATTCACCCCTCCACTTT. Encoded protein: CASSLRFDSPLHF. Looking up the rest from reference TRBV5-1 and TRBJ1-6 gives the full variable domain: KAGVTQTPRYLIKTRGQQVTLSCSPISGHRSVSWYQQTPGQGLQFLFEYFSETQRNKGNFPGRFSGRQFSNSRSEMNVSTLELGDSALYLCASSLRFDSPLHFGNGTRLTVT.

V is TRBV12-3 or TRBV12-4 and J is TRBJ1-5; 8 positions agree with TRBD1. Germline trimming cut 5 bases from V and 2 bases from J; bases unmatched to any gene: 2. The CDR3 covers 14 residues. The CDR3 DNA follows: TGTGCCAGCAGTCAGGGGGCACGCAATCAGCCCCAGCATTTT. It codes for CASSQGARNQPQHF.

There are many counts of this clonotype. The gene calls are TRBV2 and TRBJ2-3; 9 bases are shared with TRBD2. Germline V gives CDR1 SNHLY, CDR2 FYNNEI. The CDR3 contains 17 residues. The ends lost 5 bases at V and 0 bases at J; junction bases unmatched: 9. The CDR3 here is CASSSQPLAGSTDTQYF. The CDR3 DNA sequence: TGTGCCAGCAGTTCCCAACCTCTAGCGGGGAGCACAGATACGCAGTATTTT.

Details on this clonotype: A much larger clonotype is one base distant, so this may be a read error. The DNA of the CDR3 is TGTGCCATCGTGCCCGGGAGCGGGGAGACCCAGTACTTC. Its translation: CAIVPGSGETQYF. V is TRBV10-3 and J is TRBJ2-7; perhaps TRBD2 as D (6 bases). The J call is in doubt because the DNA end fits TRBJ2-5 better. The CDR3 runs 13 residues. CDR1 and CDR2 from the germline V gene are ENHRY and SYGVKD.

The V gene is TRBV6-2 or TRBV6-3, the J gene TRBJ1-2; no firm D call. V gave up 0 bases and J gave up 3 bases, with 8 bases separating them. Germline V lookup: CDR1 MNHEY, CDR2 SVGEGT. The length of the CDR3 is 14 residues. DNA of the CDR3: TGTGCCAGCAGTTACTCGCCGGGGTACTATGGCTACACCTTC. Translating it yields CASSYSPGYYGYTF.

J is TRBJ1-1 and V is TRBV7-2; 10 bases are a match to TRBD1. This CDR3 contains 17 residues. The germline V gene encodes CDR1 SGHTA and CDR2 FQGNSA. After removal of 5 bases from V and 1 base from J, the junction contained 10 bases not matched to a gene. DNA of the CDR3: TGTGCCAGCAGCATTAGACAGGGGGCCCGCTCGAACACTGAAGCTTTCTTT. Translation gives CASSIRQGARSNTEAFF.

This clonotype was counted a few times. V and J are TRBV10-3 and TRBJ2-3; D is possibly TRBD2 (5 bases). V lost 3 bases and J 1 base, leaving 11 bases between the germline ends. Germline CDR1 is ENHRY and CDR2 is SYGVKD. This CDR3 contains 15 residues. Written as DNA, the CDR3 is TGTGCCATCAGTGATCGGGATCGGGGCACAGATACGCAGTATTTT. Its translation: CAISDRDRGTDTQYF.

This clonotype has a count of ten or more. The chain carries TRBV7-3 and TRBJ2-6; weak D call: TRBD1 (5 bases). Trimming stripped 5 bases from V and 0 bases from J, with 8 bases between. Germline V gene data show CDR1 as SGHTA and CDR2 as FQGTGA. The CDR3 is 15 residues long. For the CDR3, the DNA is TGTGCCAGCAGCCGAGGACACTCTGGGGCCAACGTCCTGACTTTC. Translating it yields CASSRGHSGANVLTF.

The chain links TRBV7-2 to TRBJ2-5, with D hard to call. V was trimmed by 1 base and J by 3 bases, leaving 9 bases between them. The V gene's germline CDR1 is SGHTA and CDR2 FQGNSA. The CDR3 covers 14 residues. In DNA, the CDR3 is TGTGCCAGCAGCTTAGATCGGGTGAAAGAGACCCAGTACTTC. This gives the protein CASSLDRVKETQYF.

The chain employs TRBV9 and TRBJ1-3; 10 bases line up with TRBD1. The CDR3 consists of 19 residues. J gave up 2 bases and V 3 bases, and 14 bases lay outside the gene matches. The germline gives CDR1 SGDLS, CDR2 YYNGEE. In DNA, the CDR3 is TGTGCCAGCAGCGATCCGGGACAGGGGACTTATCGGGCTGGAAACACCATATATTTT. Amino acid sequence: CASSDPGQGTYRAGNTIYF. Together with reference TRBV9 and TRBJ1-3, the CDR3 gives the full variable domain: DSGVTQTPKHLITATGQRVTLRCSPRSGDLSVYWYQQSLDQGLQFLIQYYNGEERAKGNILERFSAQQFPDLHSELNLSSLELGDSALYFCASSDPGQGTYRAGNTIYFGEGSWLTVV.

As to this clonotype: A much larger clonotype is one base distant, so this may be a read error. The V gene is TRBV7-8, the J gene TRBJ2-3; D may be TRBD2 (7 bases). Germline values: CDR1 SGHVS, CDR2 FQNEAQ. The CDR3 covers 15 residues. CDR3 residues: CAGSPRGGGGDTQYF. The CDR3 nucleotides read TGTGCCGGCAGCCCGAGGGGAGGGGGGGGAGATACGCAGTATTTT.

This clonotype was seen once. CDR3 sequence (DNA): TGTGCCAACAGTGGACAGGGTTTAGCCTACGAGCAGTACTTC. It is translated as CANSGQGLAYEQYF. The chain recombines TRBV9 with TRBJ2-7; 8 nucleotides line up with TRBD1. Germline CDR1 SGDLS, CDR2 YYNGEE. V trimming: 9 bases; J trimming: 2 bases; junction bases outside the gene matches: 10. CDR3 length: 14 amino acids.

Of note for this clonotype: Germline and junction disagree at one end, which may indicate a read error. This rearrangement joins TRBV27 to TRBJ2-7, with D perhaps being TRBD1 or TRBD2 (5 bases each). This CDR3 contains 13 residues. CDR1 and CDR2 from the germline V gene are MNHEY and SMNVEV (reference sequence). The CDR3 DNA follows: TGTGCCAGCAGTTACGGGGCCTCCTACGGGCAGTACTTC. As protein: CASSYGASYGQYF.